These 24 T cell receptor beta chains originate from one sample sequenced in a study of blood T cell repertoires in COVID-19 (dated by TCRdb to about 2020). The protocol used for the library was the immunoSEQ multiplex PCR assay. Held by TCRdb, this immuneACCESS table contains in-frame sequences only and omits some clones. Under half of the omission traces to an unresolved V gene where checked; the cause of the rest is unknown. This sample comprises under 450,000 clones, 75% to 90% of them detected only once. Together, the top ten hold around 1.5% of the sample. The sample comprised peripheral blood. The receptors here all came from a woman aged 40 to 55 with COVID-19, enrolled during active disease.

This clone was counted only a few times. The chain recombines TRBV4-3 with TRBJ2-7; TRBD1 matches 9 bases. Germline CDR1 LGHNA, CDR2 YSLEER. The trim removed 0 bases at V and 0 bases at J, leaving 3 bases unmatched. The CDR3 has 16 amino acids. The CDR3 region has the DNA TGCGCCAGCAGCCAAGATAGGGGACAGGGCTCCTACGAGCAGTACTTC. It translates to CASSQDRGQGSYEQYF.

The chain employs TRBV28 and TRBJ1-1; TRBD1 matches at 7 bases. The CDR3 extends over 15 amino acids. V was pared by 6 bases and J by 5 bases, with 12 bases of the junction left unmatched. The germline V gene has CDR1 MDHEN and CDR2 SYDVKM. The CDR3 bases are TGTGCCAGCAGCGAGGAGACAGGGCTGGGTACTGAAGCTTTCTTT. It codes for CASSEETGLGTEAFF.

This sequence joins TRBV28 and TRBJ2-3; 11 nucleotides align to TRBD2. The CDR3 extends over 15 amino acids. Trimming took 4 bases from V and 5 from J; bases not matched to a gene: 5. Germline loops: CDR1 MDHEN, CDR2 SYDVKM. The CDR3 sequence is CASSSLAGAKDTQYF. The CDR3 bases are TGTGCCAGCAGTTCACTAGCGGGAGCTAAAGATACGCAGTATTTT. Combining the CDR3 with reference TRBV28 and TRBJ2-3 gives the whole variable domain DVKVTQSSRYLVKRTGEKVFLECVQDMDHENMFWYRQDPGLGLRLIYFSYDVKMKEKGDIPEGYSVSREKKERFSLILESASTNQTSMYLCASSSLAGAKDTQYFGPGTRLTVL.

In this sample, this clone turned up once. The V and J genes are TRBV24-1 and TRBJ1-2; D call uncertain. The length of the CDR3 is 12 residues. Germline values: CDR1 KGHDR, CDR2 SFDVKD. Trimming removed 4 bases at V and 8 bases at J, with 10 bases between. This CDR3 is CATSDDPGGYTF. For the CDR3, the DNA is TGTGCCACCAGTGACGACCCGGGGGGCTACACCTTC.

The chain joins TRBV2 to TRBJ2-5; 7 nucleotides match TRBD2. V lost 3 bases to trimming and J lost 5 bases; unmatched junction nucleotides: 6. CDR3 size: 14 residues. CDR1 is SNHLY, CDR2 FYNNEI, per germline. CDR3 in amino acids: CASSDRGSKETQYF. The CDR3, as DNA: TGTGCCAGCAGTGACCGCGGGAGTAAGGAGACCCAGTACTTC.

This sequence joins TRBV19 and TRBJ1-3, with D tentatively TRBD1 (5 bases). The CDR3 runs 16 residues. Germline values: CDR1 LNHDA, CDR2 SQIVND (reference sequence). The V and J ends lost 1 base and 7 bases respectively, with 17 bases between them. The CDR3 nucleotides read TGTGCCAGTAGTATAGCCGGGGACTTTTCGAAGAACACCATATATTTT. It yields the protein CASSIAGDFSKNTIYF.

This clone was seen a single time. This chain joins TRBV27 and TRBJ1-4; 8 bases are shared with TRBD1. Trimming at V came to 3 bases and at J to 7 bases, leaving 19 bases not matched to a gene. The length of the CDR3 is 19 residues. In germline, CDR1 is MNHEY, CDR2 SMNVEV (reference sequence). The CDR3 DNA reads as TGTGCCAGCAGTTTCCGCGCACGGCAGGGGGCGAGAGTGGGTGAAAAACTGTTTTTT. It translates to CASSFRARQGARVGEKLFF.

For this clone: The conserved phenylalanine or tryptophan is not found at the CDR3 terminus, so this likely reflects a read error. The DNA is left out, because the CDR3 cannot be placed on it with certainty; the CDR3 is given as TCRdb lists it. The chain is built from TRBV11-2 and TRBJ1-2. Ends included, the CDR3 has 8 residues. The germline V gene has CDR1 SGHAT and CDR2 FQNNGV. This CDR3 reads CASSLDQR.

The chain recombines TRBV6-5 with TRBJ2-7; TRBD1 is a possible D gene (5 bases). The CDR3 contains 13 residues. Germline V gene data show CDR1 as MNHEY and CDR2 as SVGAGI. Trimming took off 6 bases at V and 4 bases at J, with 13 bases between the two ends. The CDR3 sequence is CASRLRAQYEQYF. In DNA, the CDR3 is TGTGCCAGCAGGCTCAGGGCGCAATACGAGCAGTACTTC.

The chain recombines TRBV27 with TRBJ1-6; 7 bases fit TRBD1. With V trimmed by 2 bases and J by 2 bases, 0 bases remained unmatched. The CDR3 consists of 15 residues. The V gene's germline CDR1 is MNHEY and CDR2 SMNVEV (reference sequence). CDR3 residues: CASSLQGAYNSPLHF. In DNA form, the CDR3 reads TGTGCCAGCAGTTTACAGGGGGCCTATAATTCACCCCTCCACTTT.

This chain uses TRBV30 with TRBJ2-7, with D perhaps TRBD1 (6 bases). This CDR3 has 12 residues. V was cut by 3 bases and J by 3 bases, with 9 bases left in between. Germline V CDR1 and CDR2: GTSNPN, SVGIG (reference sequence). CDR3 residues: CAWSLQGYEQYF. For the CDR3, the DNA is TGTGCCTGGAGCTTACAGGGCTACGAGCAGTACTTC.

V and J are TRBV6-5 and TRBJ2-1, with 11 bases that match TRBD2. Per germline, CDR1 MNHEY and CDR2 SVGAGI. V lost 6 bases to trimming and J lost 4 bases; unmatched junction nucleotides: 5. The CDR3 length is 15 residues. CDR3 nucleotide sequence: TGTGCCAGCAGCCCCGGGACTAGCGGTTACAATGAGCAGTTCTTC. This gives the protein CASSPGTSGYNEQFF.

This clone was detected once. The CDR3 loop reads CASSPGLAGGETGELFF. In DNA form, the CDR3 reads TGCGCCAGCAGCCCGGGACTAGCGGGAGGGGAAACCGGGGAGCTGTTTTTT. This chain links TRBV5-1 with TRBJ2-2, with TRBD2 matching over 16 bases. The CDR3 spans 17 residues. Per the germline V gene, CDR1 is SGHRS and CDR2 is YFSETQ. V dropped 4 bases and J dropped 5; count of bases not matched to a gene: 5.

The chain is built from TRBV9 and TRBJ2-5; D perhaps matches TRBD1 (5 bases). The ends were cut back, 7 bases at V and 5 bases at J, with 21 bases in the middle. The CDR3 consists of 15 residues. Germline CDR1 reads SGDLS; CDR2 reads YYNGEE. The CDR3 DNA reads TGTGCCAGCGCCGCGCCAGGCCCGGCAGGGGAGACCCAGTACTTC. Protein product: CASAAPGPAGETQYF.

CDR3 protein: CASSFPGFNYEQYF. As DNA, the CDR3 is TGTGCCAGCAGCTTTCCCGGGTTCAACTACGAGCAGTACTTC. The chain links TRBV7-9 to TRBJ2-7, with D hard to call. Germline CDR1 is SEHNR and CDR2 is FQNEAQ (reference sequence). V was pared by 3 bases and J by 3 bases, with 12 bases between. The CDR3 has 14 residues.

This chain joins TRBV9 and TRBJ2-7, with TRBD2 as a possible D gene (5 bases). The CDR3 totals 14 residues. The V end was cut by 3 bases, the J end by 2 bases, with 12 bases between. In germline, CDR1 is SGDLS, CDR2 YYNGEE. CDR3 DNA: TGTGCCAGCAGCGACGGACGGACTGCCTACGAGCAGTACTTC. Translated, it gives CASSDGRTAYEQYF.

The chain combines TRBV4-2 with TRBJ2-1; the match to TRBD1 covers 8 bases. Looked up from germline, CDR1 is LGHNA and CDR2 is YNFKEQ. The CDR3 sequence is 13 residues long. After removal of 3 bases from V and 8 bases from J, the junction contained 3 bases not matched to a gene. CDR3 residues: CASSQQGADEQFF. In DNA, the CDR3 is TGTGCCAGCAGCCAGCAGGGGGCGGATGAGCAGTTCTTC.

The chain's CDR3 is CASSLSMAGVDTQYF. The CDR3 coding sequence is TGTGCCAGCAGTTTATCGATGGCGGGGGTGGATACGCAGTATTTT. This chain uses TRBV27 with TRBJ2-3, with 7 bases matching TRBD2. The CDR3 totals 15 residues. With V trimmed by 0 bases and J by 6 bases, 6 bases remained unmatched. Per germline, CDR1 MNHEY and CDR2 SMNVEV (reference sequence).

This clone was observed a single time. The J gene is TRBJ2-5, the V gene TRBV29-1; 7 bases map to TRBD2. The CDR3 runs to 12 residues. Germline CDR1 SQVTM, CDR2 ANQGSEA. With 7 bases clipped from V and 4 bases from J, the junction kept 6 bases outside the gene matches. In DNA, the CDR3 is TGCAGCGGCACTTGGGGGGGAGAGACCCAGTACTTC. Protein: CSGTWGGETQYF. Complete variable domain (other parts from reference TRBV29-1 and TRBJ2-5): SAVISQKPSRDICQRGTSLTIQCQVDSQVTMMFWYRQQPGQSLTLIATANQGSEATYESGFVIDKFPISRPNLTFSTLTVSNMSPEDSSIYLCSGTWGGETQYFGPGTRLLVL.

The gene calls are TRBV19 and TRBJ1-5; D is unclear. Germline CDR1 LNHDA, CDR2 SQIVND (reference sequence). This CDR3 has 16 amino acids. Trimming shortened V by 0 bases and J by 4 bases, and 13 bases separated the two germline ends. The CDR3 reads CASSIDSGRLNQPQHF. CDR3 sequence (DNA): TGTGCCAGTAGTATAGATAGCGGACGACTGAATCAGCCCCAGCATTTT.

CDR3 protein: CASSVAGDPRGHEQFF. CDR3 DNA: TGTGCCAGCAGCGTAGCTGGGGACCCCAGGGGCCATGAGCAGTTCTTC. This chain connects TRBV9 to TRBJ2-1, with D possibly TRBD1 on 6 matching bases. This CDR3 has 16 residues. The V gene lost 0 bases and the J gene lost 8 bases, with 18 bases spanning the gap. Germline CDR1 and CDR2: SGDLS and YYNGEE. Complete variable domain (other parts from reference TRBV9 and TRBJ2-1): DSGVTQTPKHLITATGQRVTLRCSPRSGDLSVYWYQQSLDQGLQFLIQYYNGEERAKGNILERFSAQQFPDLHSELNLSSLELGDSALYFCASSVAGDPRGHEQFFGPGTRLTVL.

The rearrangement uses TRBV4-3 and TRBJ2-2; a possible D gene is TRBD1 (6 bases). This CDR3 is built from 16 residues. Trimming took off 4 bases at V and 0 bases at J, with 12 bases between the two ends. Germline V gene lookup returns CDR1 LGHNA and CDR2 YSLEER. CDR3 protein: CASSRPSGANTGELFF. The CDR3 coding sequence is TGCGCCAGCAGCCGACCTTCAGGGGCGAACACCGGGGAGCTGTTTTTT.

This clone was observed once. DNA for the CDR3: TGTGCCAGCAGCATACTAGACAGGGGTGCAGATACGCAGTATTTT. This sequence encodes CASSILDRGADTQYF. The V call is TRBV7-9, the J call TRBJ2-3; TRBD1 matches at 8 bases. The CDR3 is made up of 15 amino acids. Unmatched junction bases numbered 8, after V lost 5 bases and J lost 4 bases. CDR1 SEHNR and CDR2 FQNEAQ come from the germline V gene (reference sequence).

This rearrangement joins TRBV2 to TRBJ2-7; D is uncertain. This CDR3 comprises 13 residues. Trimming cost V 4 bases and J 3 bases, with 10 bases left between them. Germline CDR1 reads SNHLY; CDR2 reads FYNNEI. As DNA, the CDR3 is TGTGCCAGCAGTGTATATAGCTTCTACGAGCAGTACTTC. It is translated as CASSVYSFYEQYF.